Presented here are 10 T cell receptor beta chains from one specimen sequenced in a study of memory CD4+ T cells and cytomegalovirus serostatus. The assay was immunoSEQ multiplex PCR, and TCRdb's table has in-frame clones only and misses some. The table shows more than 45,000 clones, with under 90% occurring only once. The sort gate was single viable CD3+CD4+CD8-CD45RO+ cells for memory CD4+ T cells. What was sequenced was memory CD4+ T cells from blood. Every receptor here comes from an adult in good health and CMV-seronegative.

The V gene is TRBV5-1, the J gene TRBJ2-3; D may be TRBD1 or TRBD2 (5 bases each). The V end was cut by 0 bases, the J end by 2 bases, with 10 bases between. The length of the CDR3 is 15 residues. Looked up from germline, CDR1 is SGHRS and CDR2 is YFSETQ. Written as DNA, the CDR3 is TGCGCCAGCAGCTTGGCGGGGCCCTCCACAGATACGCAGTATTTT. This sequence encodes CASSLAGPSTDTQYF.

This rearrangement joins TRBV28 to TRBJ2-5, with D unclear. Per germline, CDR1 MDHEN and CDR2 SYDVKM. V was trimmed by 6 bases and J by 2 bases, leaving 10 bases between them. The CDR3 has 13 amino acids. DNA for the CDR3: TGTGCCAGCAGACCCGGAGTACAAGAGACCCAGTACTTC. It is translated as CASRPGVQETQYF.

The rearrangement links TRBV4-3 to TRBJ2-1, with D perhaps given as TRBD1 or TRBD2 (7 bases each). The CDR3 loop spans 17 amino acids. Germline CDR1 is LGHNA and CDR2 is YSLEER. The germline V and J ends were trimmed by 3 bases and 5 bases, with 20 bases remaining between them. CDR3 DNA sequence: TGCGCCAGCAGCCAGGGGGGGGCCGGGACAGAGAACAATGAGCAGTTCTTC. Translated, it gives CASSQGGAGTENNEQFF.

V usage is TRBV6-1 and J usage is TRBJ1-4; the D is unclear. CDR1 is MNHNS and CDR2 is SASEGT in the germline V gene. The CDR3 is 11 residues long. V dropped 3 bases and J dropped 7 bases, with 3 bases sitting between them. The CDR3 is CASSEVEKLFF. Here the CDR3 DNA reads TGTGCCAGCAGTGAGGTTGAAAAACTGTTTTTT.

The chain couples TRBV18 to TRBJ1-2; D call uncertain. V lost 5 bases and J lost 6, with 16 bases in between. The CDR3 is 14 residues long. Germline-derived CDR1 and CDR2 are KGHSH and LQKENI. CDR3 DNA: TGTGCCAGCTCATACCGACGGGATTCCGATGGCTACACCTTC. Protein sequence: CASSYRRDSDGYTF.

The chain recombines TRBV7-2 with TRBJ2-7; D not resolved. Trimming pared 1 base from V and 2 bases from J, leaving 12 bases between. The germline gives CDR1 SGHTA, CDR2 FQGNSA. The CDR3 spans 15 residues. The CDR3, as DNA: TGTGCCAGCAGCTTAGGACTGGATCTCCCCTACGAGCAGTACTTC. Protein sequence: CASSLGLDLPYEQYF.

The chain employs TRBV30 and TRBJ2-5; TRBD2 agrees at 9 bases. CDR3 length: 13 amino acids. Germline CDR1 is GTSNPN and CDR2 is SVGIG (reference sequence). V lost 4 bases, J lost 2 bases, and 2 bases stayed unmatched. Here the CDR3 reads CAWTLAGQETQYF. The CDR3 nucleotides are TGTGCCTGGACTCTAGCGGGGCAAGAGACCCAGTACTTC.

The chain joins TRBV7-9 to TRBJ2-1, with TRBD2 identical over 7 bases. V lost 5 bases to trimming and J lost 11 bases; unmatched junction nucleotides: 12. Germline CDR1 and CDR2: SEHNR and FQNEAQ (reference sequence). This CDR3 is 14 amino acids long. The CDR3 coding sequence is TGTGCCAGCAGCCAACAAGGGAGCGGGGATAAGCAGTTCTTC. Protein product: CASSQQGSGDKQFF.

The chain carries TRBV4-2 and TRBJ1-6; no clear D gene. The CDR3 contains 14 residues. The V gene's germline CDR1 is LGHNA and CDR2 YNFKEQ. Trimming shortened V by 4 bases and J by 6 bases, and 10 bases separated the two germline ends. CDR3 in DNA: TGTGCCAGCAGCCTGGATCCTACTAATTCACCCCTCCACTTT. Translated, it gives CASSLDPTNSPLHF.

V gene TRBV7-8 combines with J gene TRBJ2-1, with 9 positions matching TRBD2. Germline V CDR1 and CDR2: SGHVS, FQNEAQ. J gave up 4 bases and V 8 bases, and 9 bases lay outside the gene matches. This CDR3 contains 15 residues. The CDR3 spells CASRLAGGKYNEQFF. The CDR3 bases are TGTGCCAGCCGACTGGCGGGGGGGAAATACAATGAGCAGTTCTTC.